Reported below is one TCR beta chain. The antigen is unknown. Primers: 60 Vbeta forward and 13 Jbeta reverse. Source study methods: In a later analysis, the count reached tens of millions of unique TCR beta chains, with about 11 million shared. The protocol was immunoSEQ multiplex PCR, while the TCRdb copy is restricted to in-frame clones and leaves out a portion. V and J calls and clone size are as listed in that table; D and trimming were resolved from the DNA. This repertoire includes about 120,000 clones. The data derive from a study of cytomegalovirus exposure and HLA in healthy donors. The wider study: Earlier work reported roughly 120 million unique TCR beta sequences from 180 million or so T cells. Study outcomes and limitations: Looking again later, the authors saw that most CMV-associated TCR beta chains seemed HLA-restricted.

Germline V gene data show CDR1 as MNHEY and CDR2 as SMNVEV (reference sequence). There are 14 residues in the CDR3. The ends lost 7 bases at V and 4 bases at J; junction bases unmatched: 8. Sequencing was done on a sample of PBMCs. This clonotype was sampled from a man aged 40-50 years in good health and CMV-seropositive. J is TRBJ2-7 and V is TRBV27; TRBD1 matches at 9 bases. The CDR3 protein is CASKNFGQGYEQYF. For the CDR3, the DNA is TGTGCCAGCAAAAATTTTGGACAGGGGTACGAGCAGTACTTC.